These 28 T cell receptor beta chains came from one sample sequenced in a study of OX40 agonist ivuxolimab in advanced cancers. Libraries were prepared by immunoSEQ multiplex PCR; TCRdb keeps only in-frame clonotypes and omits some of them. Of about 130,000 clones in the sample, about nine tenths were seen once. This specimen consisted of CD4+ or CD8+ T cells sorted from blood, obtained in a trial of the OX40 agonist ivuxolimab. The receptors derive from an adult with an advanced solid tumor such as melanoma, head and neck, liver or kidney cancer.

The J gene is TRBJ1-1, the V gene TRBV19, with a tentative D call TRBD1 (5 bases). V lost 10 bases to trimming and J lost 10 bases, with 16 bases between them. CDR1 is LNHDA, CDR2 SQIVND, per germline (reference sequence). This CDR3 spans 11 amino acids. The CDR3 spells CATTTARGAFF. The DNA of the CDR3 is TGTGCCACCACGACGGCGAGGGGAGCTTTCTTT.

CDR3 amino acids: CASSPGTSRTTGELFF. The CDR3 region has the DNA TGTGCCAGCAGCCCCGGGACTAGCCGAACCACCGGGGAGCTGTTTTTT. The chain uses TRBV5-4 and TRBJ2-2, with 9 bases fitting TRBD2. Germline V gene data show CDR1 as SGHNT and CDR2 as YYREEE (reference sequence). The CDR3 spans 16 residues. The ends lost 4 bases at V and 4 bases at J; junction bases unmatched: 8.

This chain links TRBV18 with TRBJ1-1; 11 bases align to TRBD1. The CDR3 runs to 15 residues. The J segment lost 2 bases and the V segment lost 4 bases, leaving 3 bases of the junction unmatched. Per the germline V gene, CDR1 is KGHSH and CDR2 is LQKENI. CDR3 amino acids: CASSLGTGGNTEAFF. The CDR3 DNA is TGTGCCAGCTCACTCGGGACAGGGGGAAACACTGAAGCTTTCTTT.

This chain connects TRBV9 to TRBJ2-7, with a possible D match to TRBD2 (5 bases). This CDR3 has 13 residues. V was shortened by 0 bases and J by 6 bases, with 10 bases between the two germline ends. Germline-derived CDR1 and CDR2 are SGDLS and YYNGEE. CDR3 bases: TGTGCCAGCAGCGTAGAGAGGGCGGGCGAGCAGTACTTC. This gives the protein CASSVERAGEQYF.

The chain couples TRBV7-2 to TRBJ2-3; D is unresolved. The germline V and J ends were trimmed by 0 bases and 1 base, with 8 bases remaining between them. Germline V lookup: CDR1 SGHTA, CDR2 FQGNSA. The length of the CDR3 is 15 residues. This CDR3 reads CASSLAQDRTDTQYF. The CDR3 nucleotides read TGTGCCAGCAGCTTAGCACAAGACCGCACAGATACGCAGTATTTT. Based on the CDR3 plus reference TRBV7-2 and TRBJ2-3, the full variable domain is GAGVSQSPSNKVTEKGKDVELRCDPISGHTALYWYRQSLGQGLEFLIYFQGNSAPDKSGLPSDRFSAERTGGSVSTLTIQRTQQEDSAVYLCASSLAQDRTDTQYFGPGTRLTVL.

The chain employs TRBV30 and TRBJ2-1; 11 bases map to TRBD1. The CDR3 totals 13 residues. The germline CDR1 and CDR2 sequences are GTSNPN and SVGIG (reference sequence). With 8 bases clipped from V and 8 bases from J, the junction kept 8 bases outside the gene matches. CDR3 in amino acids: CALLGQGVHEQFF. The CDR3 region has the DNA TGTGCCCTCCTGGGACAGGGGGTCCATGAGCAGTTCTTC.

The V and J genes are TRBV10-2 and TRBJ2-4, with 7 nucleotides matching TRBD2. CDR1 is WSHSY, CDR2 SAAADI, per germline. V lost 3 bases to trimming and J lost 8 bases; unmatched junction nucleotides: 7. The CDR3 covers 14 residues. CDR3 nucleotide sequence: TGCGCCAGCAGTGACTCGGGAGGTACATACATTCAGTACTTC. It yields the protein CASSDSGGTYIQYF.

J is TRBJ2-1 and V is TRBV7-3, with 8 bases matching TRBD2. The germline V gene has CDR1 SGHTA and CDR2 FQGTGA. The CDR3 runs to 15 residues. After removal of 1 base from V and 6 bases from J, the junction contained 5 bases not matched to a gene. This CDR3 is CASSLISGRGNEQFF. The CDR3 region has the DNA TGTGCCAGCAGCTTAATAAGCGGGAGAGGCAATGAGCAGTTCTTC.

The chain joins TRBV5-4 to TRBJ2-5; TRBD2 matches 12 bases. J gave up 5 bases and V 4 bases, and 9 bases lay outside the gene matches. Per the germline V gene, CDR1 is SGHNT and CDR2 is YYREEE (reference sequence). CDR3 length equals 16 residues. This CDR3 reads CASSTRLAGDGETQYF. CDR3 nucleotides: TGTGCCAGCAGCACCCGACTAGCGGGAGATGGGGAGACCCAGTACTTC.

The chain uses TRBV18 and TRBJ2-7; 11 bases line up with TRBD2. The CDR3 spans 15 residues. The junction had 7 bases not matched to a gene; V was cut back by 6 bases and J by 3 bases. Germline lookup yields CDR1 KGHSH and CDR2 LQKENI. In DNA form, the CDR3 reads TGTGCCAGCTCCCCAGAACTAGCGGGAGACTACGAGCAGTACTTC. Amino acid sequence: CASSPELAGDYEQYF.

The rearrangement links TRBV15 to TRBJ1-6; D not certain. Germline V lookup: CDR1 LNHNV, CDR2 YYDKDF (reference sequence). V lost 0 bases and J 7 bases, leaving 13 bases between the germline ends. CDR3 length: 16 amino acids. CDR3 sequence (DNA): TGTGCCACCAGCAGAGACCGGGCTGGGTGGAATTCACCCCTCCACTTT. Its protein is CATSRDRAGWNSPLHF. Full variable domain (missing parts from reference TRBV15 and TRBJ1-6): DAMVIQNPRYQVTQFGKPVTLSCSQTLNHNVMYWYQQKSSQAPKLLFHYYDKDFNNEADTPDNFQSRRPNTSFCFLDIRSPGLGDTAMYLCATSRDRAGWNSPLHFGNGTRLTVT.

The V and J genes are TRBV6-5 and TRBJ2-7; 7 bases align to TRBD1. Germline trimming cut 0 bases from V and 5 bases from J; bases unmatched to any gene: 10. This CDR3 contains 16 residues. Germline loops: CDR1 MNHEY, CDR2 SVGAGI. The CDR3 loop is CASSYSDPRQGHEQYF. CDR3 DNA: TGTGCCAGCAGTTACTCGGACCCCCGACAGGGCCACGAGCAGTACTTC.

The J gene is TRBJ1-2, the V gene TRBV5-1, with D tentatively TRBD1 (5 bases). CDR1 and CDR2 (germline): SGHRS, YFSETQ. CDR3 length: 13 amino acids. With 1 base removed from V and 7 bases from J, the gap between germline ends came to 11 bases. The CDR3 region has the DNA TGCGCCAGCAGCTTGATCGGGGCCAGTGGCTACACCTTC. This gives the protein CASSLIGASGYTF.

The chain uses TRBV7-8 and TRBJ2-1; tentatively, D is TRBD2 (6 bases). The CDR3 covers 14 residues. Germline-derived CDR1 and CDR2 are SGHVS and FQNEAQ. Deletions cut 5 bases from V and 5 bases from J, with 13 bases between. The CDR3 DNA follows: TGTGCCAGCAGCCCCAGGAGGAGGGACAATGAGCAGTTCTTC. This encodes CASSPRRRDNEQFF.

The rearrangement joins TRBV7-9 to TRBJ1-1, with no clear D. Germline V gives CDR1 SEHNR, CDR2 FQNEAQ (reference sequence). The length of the CDR3 is 12 residues. The ends were cut back, 2 bases at V and 7 bases at J, with 8 bases in the middle. As DNA, the CDR3 is TGTGCCAGCAGCTTATCCGTCGGTGAAGCTTTCTTT. Protein product: CASSLSVGEAFF.

This chain uses TRBV4-3 with TRBJ1-6, with 8 bases matching TRBD1. V dropped 6 bases and J dropped 10; count of bases not matched to a gene: 14. Germline V lookup: CDR1 LGHNA, CDR2 YSLEER. This CDR3 comprises 16 residues. The CDR3 nucleotides are TGCGCCAGCAGACTAACCCCGACAGGGGATGGCTCACCCCTCCACTTT. It specifies CASRLTPTGDGSPLHF.

This sequence joins TRBV28 and TRBJ1-6; TRBD1 might be the D (6 bases). Deletions cut 4 bases from V and 10 bases from J, with 14 bases between. CDR3 size: 14 residues. Germline lookup yields CDR1 MDHEN and CDR2 SYDVKM. In nucleotides, the CDR3 is TGTGCCAGCAGTTCCGGGCAGGGGAGATCACCCCTCCACTTT. Its protein is CASSSGQGRSPLHF.

The genes are TRBV2 and TRBJ2-1; D gene ambiguous. Germline V gene lookup returns CDR1 SNHLY and CDR2 FYNNEI. The CDR3 runs 14 residues. V lost 0 bases and J lost 16, with 19 bases in between. CDR3 DNA sequence: TGTGCCAGCAGTGAAGCGGTGGCATTTGCGGAAGCCTTCTTC. This gives the protein CASSEAVAFAEAFF.

The genes are TRBV28 and TRBJ1-1; D not resolved. This CDR3 has 15 residues. Trimming cost V 3 bases and J 4 bases, with 15 bases left between them. Germline V CDR1 and CDR2: MDHEN, SYDVKM. The CDR3 protein is CASSFGSGLGTEAFF. The CDR3 DNA reads TGTGCCAGCAGTTTTGGGTCGGGATTGGGCACTGAAGCTTTCTTT.

V is TRBV2 and J is TRBJ2-7; no clear D. CDR3 length: 14 amino acids. The germline gives CDR1 SNHLY, CDR2 FYNNEI. V shed 2 bases and J shed 4 bases, with 12 bases lying between them. The CDR3 sequence is CASSEHRVNYEQYF. The CDR3 DNA reads as TGTGCCAGCAGTGAACATAGGGTTAATTACGAGCAGTACTTC.

The chain uses TRBV5-1 and TRBJ2-3; 10 nucleotides line up with TRBD2. This CDR3 region has 14 residues. Germline trimming cut 1 base from V and 6 bases from J; bases unmatched to any gene: 2. CDR1 and CDR2 from the germline V gene are SGHRS and YFSETQ. In DNA, the CDR3 is TGCGCCAGCAGCTTGACTAGCGGGGAGGATACGCAGTATTTT. This gives the protein CASSLTSGEDTQYF.

The rearrangement joins TRBV19 to TRBJ1-1; maybe TRBD1 (5 bases). V was trimmed by 3 bases and J by 4 bases, leaving 15 bases between them. This CDR3 is built from 15 residues. Germline lookup yields CDR1 LNHDA and CDR2 SQIVND (reference sequence). CDR3 protein: CASSMRGRVGTEAFF. The DNA of the CDR3 is TGTGCCAGTAGTATGAGGGGCAGGGTCGGCACTGAAGCTTTCTTT.

The rearrangement links TRBV9 to TRBJ1-1; D is uncertain. Trimming took off 6 bases at V and 0 bases at J, with 18 bases between the two ends. The CDR3 spans 16 residues. Germline V gene lookup returns CDR1 SGDLS and CDR2 YYNGEE. CDR3 DNA sequence: TGTGCCAGCAACCCAGCACCGACACGATTGAACACTGAAGCTTTCTTT. Translation gives CASNPAPTRLNTEAFF.

J is TRBJ1-2 and V is TRBV6-1, with no clear D. The CDR3 runs to 13 residues. V was cut by 7 bases and J by 4 bases, with 13 bases left in between. Germline lookup yields CDR1 MNHNS and CDR2 SASEGT. Written as DNA, the CDR3 is TGTGCCAGCAACCTACAGTTACGCTATGGCTACACCTTC. This sequence encodes CASNLQLRYGYTF.

The CDR3 loop reads CASSWGRDNYGYTF. Here the CDR3 DNA reads TGTGCCAGCAGCTGGGGGCGGGACAACTATGGCTACACCTTC. This chain connects TRBV27 to TRBJ1-2; D is possibly TRBD1 (6 bases). The germline gives CDR1 MNHEY, CDR2 SMNVEV (reference sequence). The V end was cut by 6 bases, the J end by 2 bases, with 13 bases between. There are 14 residues in the CDR3.

This clone was seen once. V gene TRBV29-1 combines with J gene TRBJ1-2, with D tentatively TRBD1 (6 bases). Germline CDR1 and CDR2: SQVTM and ANQGSEA. The CDR3 runs 12 residues. Trimming removed 6 bases at V and 2 bases at J, with 10 bases between. CDR3 sequence: CSVPQGNYGYTF. CDR3 nucleotides: TGCAGCGTGCCACAGGGAAACTATGGCTACACCTTC.

The rearrangement joins TRBV27 to TRBJ1-5; possible D gene TRBD1, 5 bases. Trimming took off 2 bases at V and 7 bases at J, with 12 bases between the two ends. CDR1 MNHEY and CDR2 SMNVEV come from the germline V gene (reference sequence). The CDR3 runs to 14 residues. The CDR3 is CASSLVGTRQPQHF. CDR3 DNA: TGTGCCAGCAGTTTAGTAGGGACCCGCCAGCCCCAGCATTTT.

The gene calls are TRBV10-3 and TRBJ2-7; D call uncertain. Germline CDR1 reads ENHRY; CDR2 reads SYGVKD. The V gene lost 3 bases and the J gene lost 2 bases, with 8 bases spanning the gap. The CDR3 is made up of 13 amino acids. DNA for the CDR3: TGTGCCATCAGTGACGACGGACCCTACGAGCAGTACTTC. It encodes CAISDDGPYEQYF.